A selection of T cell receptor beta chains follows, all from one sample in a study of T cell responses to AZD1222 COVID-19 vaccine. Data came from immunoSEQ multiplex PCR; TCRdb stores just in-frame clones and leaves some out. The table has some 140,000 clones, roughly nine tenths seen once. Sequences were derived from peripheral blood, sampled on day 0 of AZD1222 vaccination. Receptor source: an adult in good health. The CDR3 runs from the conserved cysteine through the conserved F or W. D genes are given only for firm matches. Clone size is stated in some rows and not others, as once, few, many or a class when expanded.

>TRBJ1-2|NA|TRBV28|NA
TGTGCCAGCAGGGGCCCTAACTATGGCTACACCTTC
CASRGPNYGYTF
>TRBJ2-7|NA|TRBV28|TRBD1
TGTGCCAGCAGGGGACAGGGGCCCTACGAGCAGTACTTC
CASRGQGPYEQYF
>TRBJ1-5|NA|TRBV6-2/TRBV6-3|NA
TGTGCCAGCAGTCCCTCCCCAGAGGGCGGGCAGCCCCAGCATTTT
CASSPSPEGGQPQHF
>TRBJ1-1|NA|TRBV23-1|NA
TGCGCCAGCAGTCAAAAAGGGGCGTCTCAATTAAACACTGAAGCTTTCTTT
CASSQKGASQLNTEAFF
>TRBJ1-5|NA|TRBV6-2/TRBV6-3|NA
TGTGCCAGCAGCCGAAGGGACCCTGGAGGCAATCAGCCCCAGCATTTT
CASSRRDPGGNQPQHF
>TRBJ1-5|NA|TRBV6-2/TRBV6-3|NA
TGTGCCAGCAGCCCTCACATCGTTAAGCCCGATCAGCCCCAGCATTTT
CASSPHIVKPDQPQHF
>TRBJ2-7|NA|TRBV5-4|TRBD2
TGTGCCAGCAGCCTGAGCGGGGGAACCTACGAGCAGTACTTC
CASSLSGGTYEQYF
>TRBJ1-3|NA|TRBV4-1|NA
TGCGCCAGCAGCCAAGAAGCGTGGGAGGGATCCTCTGGAAACACCATATATTTT
CASSQEAWEGSSGNTIYF
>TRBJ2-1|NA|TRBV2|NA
TGTGCCAGCAGTGAGGGGACACTCCCTGGGGGTGAGCAGTTCTTC
CASSEGTLPGGEQFF
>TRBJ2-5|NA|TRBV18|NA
TGTGCCAGCTCACCCTCAGAGTACCAAGAGACCCAGTACTTC
CASSPSEYQETQYF
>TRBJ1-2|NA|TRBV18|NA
TGTGCCAGCTCACCGCTTATAGGGGCGAGTGATGGCTACACCTTC
CASSPLIGASDGYTF
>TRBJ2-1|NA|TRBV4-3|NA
TGCGCCAGCAGCCGAGGCGGGAAAACGAGCAATGAGCAGTTCTTC
CASSRGGKTSNEQFF
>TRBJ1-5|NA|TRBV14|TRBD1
TGTGCCAGCAGCCAAGATAAGGTAGGGACAGGGGGCACGGAGCCCCAGCATTTT
CASSQDKVGTGGTEPQHF
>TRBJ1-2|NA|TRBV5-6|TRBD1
TGTGCCAGCAGCCCCTGGGACAGGAGTGTTAACTATGGCTACACCTTC
CASSPWDRSVNYGYTF
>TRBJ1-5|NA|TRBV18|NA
TGTGCCAGCTCACCAGCAGGGAGCAATCAGCCCCAGCATTTT
CASSPAGSNQPQHF
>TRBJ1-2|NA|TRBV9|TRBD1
TGTGCCAGCAGCGGTGGACAGGGTCGAGGCGGCTACACCTTC
CASSGGQGRGGYTF
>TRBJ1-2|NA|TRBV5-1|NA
TGCGCCAGCAGCTTGGAGACAGTTGGTGGCTACACCTTC
CASSLETVGGYTF
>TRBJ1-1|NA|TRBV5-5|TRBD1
TGTGCCAGCAGACATACAGGGGCACCTGAAGCTTTCTTT
CASRHTGAPEAFF
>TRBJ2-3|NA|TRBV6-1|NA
TGTGCCAGCAGTGAGCCAGGAGGGCAGTATTTT
CASSEPGGQYF
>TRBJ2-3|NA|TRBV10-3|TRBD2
TGTGCCATCAGACTCGGACTAGCGGGCACAGATACGCAGTATTTT
CAIRLGLAGTDTQYF
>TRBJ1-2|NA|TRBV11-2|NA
TGTGCCAGCAGCTCGATAAGGGACCTTTATGGCTACACCTTC
CASSSIRDLYGYTF
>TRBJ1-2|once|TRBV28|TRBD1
TGTGCCAGCAGTACCCGACAGGGCCCCGGCTATGGCTACACCTTC
CASSTRQGPGYGYTF
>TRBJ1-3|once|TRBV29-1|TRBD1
TGCAGCGTGACAGGGGTTGGAAACACCATATATTTT
CSVTGVGNTIYF
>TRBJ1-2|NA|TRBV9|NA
TGTGCCAGCAGCGTCTCTACGGGCATGCAACGGGGCTACACCTTC
CASSVSTGMQRGYTF
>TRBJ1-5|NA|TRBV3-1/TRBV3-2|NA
TGTGCCAGCAGCCAAGGAGGGGGGAGCAATCAGCCCCAGCATTTT
CASSQGGGSNQPQHF